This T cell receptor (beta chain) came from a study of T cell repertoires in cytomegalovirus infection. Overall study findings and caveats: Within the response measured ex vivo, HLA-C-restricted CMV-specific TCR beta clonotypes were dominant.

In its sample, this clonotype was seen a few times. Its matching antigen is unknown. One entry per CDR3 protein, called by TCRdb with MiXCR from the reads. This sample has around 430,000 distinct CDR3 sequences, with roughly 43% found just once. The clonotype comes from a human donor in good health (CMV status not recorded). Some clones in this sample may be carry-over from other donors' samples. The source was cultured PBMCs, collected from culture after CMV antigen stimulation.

This CDR3 is CASSPPQGRGAFF. For the CDR3, the DNA is TGTGCCAGCAGTCCCCCACAGGGGAGGGGAGCTTTCTTT. The rearrangement joins TRBV6-2 or TRBV6-3 to TRBJ1-1; 7 positions agree with TRBD1. The junction had 10 bases not matched to a gene; V was cut back by 5 bases and J by 10 bases. Per germline, CDR1 MNHEY and CDR2 SVGEGT. The CDR3 loop spans 13 amino acids.